These 4 T cell receptor beta chains were all obtained from the same sample, sequenced in a study of cytomegalovirus exposure and HLA in healthy donors. Both 60 Vbeta primers and 13 Jbeta primers went into the PCR. The protocol was immunoSEQ multiplex PCR, while the TCRdb copy is restricted to in-frame clones and leaves out a portion. The sample records about 67,000 clones, 80% to 90% being singletons. Input material: PBMCs. All receptors derive from a woman in her 30s in good health and CMV-seropositive.

V gene TRBV29-1 combines with J gene TRBJ1-5, with unresolved D. Trimming removed 4 bases at V and 2 bases at J, with 9 bases between. This CDR3 region has 13 residues. Germline V gene data show CDR1 as SQVTM and CDR2 as ANQGSEA. The DNA of the CDR3 is TGCAGCGTTGCCGGGATGGGCAATCAGCCCCAGCATTTT. Protein product: CSVAGMGNQPQHF.

The chain employs TRBV4-1 and TRBJ2-1, with D tentatively TRBD1 (6 bases). Germline V gene sequence: CDR1 MGHRA, CDR2 YSYEKL. The CDR3 is made up of 16 amino acids. Trimming took 4 bases from V and 2 from J, leaving 15 bases between them. CDR3 in amino acids: CASSPLRDNPYNEQFF. Here the CDR3 DNA reads TGCGCCAGCAGCCCATTACGGGACAACCCCTACAATGAGCAGTTCTTC.

The V and J genes are TRBV2 and TRBJ2-7; maybe TRBD2 (5 bases). The CDR3 extends over 13 amino acids. V gave up 4 bases and J gave up 3 bases, with 10 bases separating them. Germline V gives CDR1 SNHLY, CDR2 FYNNEI. This CDR3 is CASSVGRSYEQYF. CDR3 nucleotide sequence: TGTGCCAGCAGTGTTGGGAGAAGCTACGAGCAGTACTTC.

The chain has TRBV28 and TRBJ1-3; the match to TRBD1 covers 8 bases. The CDR3 totals 16 residues. Germline V gene sequence: CDR1 MDHEN, CDR2 SYDVKM. The junction had 7 bases not matched to a gene; V was cut back by 5 bases and J by 1 base. The CDR3 region has the DNA TGTGCCAGCAGTCCTGGAGACAGGGGTTCTGGAAACACCATATATTTT. As protein: CASSPGDRGSGNTIYF.